This TCR beta chain stems from a study of T cell repertoires in cytomegalovirus infection. About the study: Recently identified HLA-C-restricted CMV epitopes were used, and well-studied HLA-B-restricted CMV epitopes were used as well. From public TCR beta signatures came an indication of both CMV infection and matching HLA type. Study-wide results and limits: Carriage of CMV together with the relevant HLA was identifiable through cumulative public TCR beta family frequency. What dominated the ex vivo response were HLA-C-restricted CMV-specific TCR beta clonotypes.

There are many counts of this clonotype. The antigen remains unidentified. One junction end does not reproduce the germline sequence, and a read error may be involved. One entry per CDR3 protein results from TCRdb running MiXCR on the reads. The sample yields about 890,000 distinct CDR3 sequences, about a third seen once. Germline assignment: CDR1 SSHAT and CDR2 FNYEAQ (reference sequence). CDR3 length equals 16 residues. The starting material was cultured CD8+ T cells from PBMCs, obtained from culture after CMV antigen stimulation. This clonotype was sampled from a human donor in good health (CMV status not recorded). Some clones in this sample may be carry-over from other donors' samples. This chain uses TRBV7-7 with TRBJ2-2; 8 positions agree with TRBD1. CDR3 in amino acids: CASSSGTGYSVGELFF. CDR3 DNA sequence: TGTGCTAGCAGCTCCGGGACAGGTTATTCTGTCGGGGAGCTGTTTTTT.